This T cell receptor (beta chain) was observed in a study of blood T cell repertoires in COVID-19. Across the study: PBMCs, B-cell-depleted T cells, or T cells provided the cDNA or gDNA that made up the material.

TCRdb's copy holds only in-frame clones and misses some; the assay was immunoSEQ multiplex PCR. Among about 200,000 clones listed, roughly 90% were seen once. The CDR3 is 16 amino acids. CDR1 MNHNY and CDR2 SVGAGI come from the germline V gene (reference sequence). V shed 6 bases, J shed 2 bases, and the junction held 8 bases outside the gene matches. Sequenced: PBMCs or T cells enriched from blood (not recorded which). The chain combines TRBV6-6 with TRBJ2-2; the match to TRBD2 covers 8 bases. The sequence came from a woman younger than 35 who had recovered from COVID-19. The CDR3 here is CASRPGTSPNTGELFF. DNA of the CDR3: TGTGCCAGCAGACCCGGGACTAGTCCCAACACCGGGGAGCTGTTTTTT.